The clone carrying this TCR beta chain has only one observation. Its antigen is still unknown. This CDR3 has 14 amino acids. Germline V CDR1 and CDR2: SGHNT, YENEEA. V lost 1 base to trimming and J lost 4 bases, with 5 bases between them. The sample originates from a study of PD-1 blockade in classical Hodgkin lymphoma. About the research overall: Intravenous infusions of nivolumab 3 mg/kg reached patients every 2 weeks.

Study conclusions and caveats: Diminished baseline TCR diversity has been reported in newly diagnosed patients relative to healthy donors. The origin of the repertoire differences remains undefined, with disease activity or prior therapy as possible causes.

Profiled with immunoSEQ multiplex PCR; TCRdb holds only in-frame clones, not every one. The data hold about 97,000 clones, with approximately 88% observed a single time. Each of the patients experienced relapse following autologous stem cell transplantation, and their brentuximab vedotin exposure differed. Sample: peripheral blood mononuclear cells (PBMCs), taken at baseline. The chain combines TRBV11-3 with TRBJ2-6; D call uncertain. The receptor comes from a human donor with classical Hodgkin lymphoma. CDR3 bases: TGTGCCAGCAGCTTAGGTGCCGGGGCCAACGTCCTGACTTTC. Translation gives CASSLGAGANVLTF.